Listed below are T cell receptor beta chains from one sample, sequenced in a study of T cells in Graves' hyperthyroidism and ophthalmopathy. TCRdb passed the multiplex PCR reads through MiXCR, listing each CDR3 protein once. Among about 420,000 distinct CDR3 sequences listed, approximately 15% were seen once. Material for sequencing was blood. The receptors derive from a young woman with Graves' hyperthyroidism. CDR3s include the opening cysteine and the closing phenylalanine or tryptophan.

V gene: TRBV5-1
J gene: TRBJ1-1
CDR3 protein: CASSIQGAWDTEAFF

V gene: TRBV25-1
J gene: TRBJ2-5
CDR3 protein: CASSGKGELAGWETQYF

V gene: TRBV20-1
J gene: TRBJ2-5
CDR3 protein: CSAHGGGETQYF

V gene: TRBV5-1
J gene: TRBJ2-7
CDR3 protein: CASSLAGGDSSYEQYF

V gene: TRBV24-1
J gene: TRBJ2-3
CDR3 protein: CATSERAGEGDTQYF

V gene: TRBV9
J gene: TRBJ1-2
CDR3 protein: CASSVVGTYGYTF

V gene: TRBV19
J gene: TRBJ2-1
CDR3 protein: CASSRVTGGSDEQFF

V gene: TRBV9
J gene: TRBJ1-6
CDR3 protein: CASSVADSNSPLHF

V gene: TRBV6-5
J gene: TRBJ2-1
CDR3 protein: CASSYSETRVLYNEQFF

V gene: TRBV20-1
J gene: TRBJ2-7
CDR3 protein: CSAPGSGSYEQYF

V gene: TRBV28
J gene: TRBJ2-1
CDR3 protein: CASSSPLAGYRNEQFF

V gene: TRBV5-6
J gene: TRBJ2-3
CDR3 protein: CASAWGSGSTDTQYF

V gene: TRBV2
J gene: TRBJ2-7
CDR3 protein: CACTGLYEQYF

V gene: TRBV7-6
J gene: TRBJ1-6
CDR3 protein: CASSLAPQERRDSPLHF

V gene: TRBV3-1
J gene: TRBJ2-5
CDR3 protein: CSSMRGGTKETQYF

V gene: TRBV6-1
J gene: TRBJ1-1
CDR3 protein: CASSEAGTGRVLDAEAFF

V gene: TRBV5-4
J gene: TRBJ2-1
CDR3 protein: CASSSGVSGRRNEQFF

V gene: TRBV28
J gene: TRBJ2-7
CDR3 protein: CASSPTSNEQYF

V gene: TRBV28
J gene: TRBJ2-3
CDR3 protein: CATGVSGRAGDTQYF

V gene: TRBV7-9
J gene: TRBJ2-3
CDR3 protein: CASSFTSGFSTDTQYF

V gene: TRBV28
J gene: TRBJ1-3
CDR3 protein: CASRGGNTIYF

V gene: TRBV19
J gene: TRBJ1-1
CDR3 protein: CASSNGWGIMNTEAFF

V gene: TRBV7-6
J gene: TRBJ1-1
CDR3 protein: CASRLDSSNTEAFF

V gene: TRBV5-1
J gene: TRBJ1-4
CDR3 protein: CASSVWTGKSEKLFF

V gene: TRBV5-8
J gene: TRBJ2-1
CDR3 protein: CASSPSGLAGAWYNEQFF

V gene: TRBV20-1
J gene: TRBJ2-1
CDR3 protein: CSATGQGPFDNEQFF

V gene: TRBV27
J gene: TRBJ2-3
CDR3 protein: CASSLSIFPDTQYF

V gene: TRBV12-3/TRBV12-4
J gene: TRBJ1-5
CDR3 protein: CASSFGTVSNQPQHF

V gene: TRBV6-1
J gene: TRBJ1-1
CDR3 protein: CASSSHRQSYTEAFF

V gene: TRBV5-1
J gene: TRBJ2-7
CDR3 protein: CASSPGTLFYEQYF

V gene: TRBV20-1
J gene: TRBJ2-1
CDR3 protein: CSALGGVSYNEQFF

V gene: TRBV7-3
J gene: TRBJ1-1
CDR3 protein: CASSFRQGLAFF

V gene: TRBV6-2/TRBV6-3
J gene: TRBJ2-5
CDR3 protein: CASSFRGIETQYF

V gene: TRBV20-1
J gene: TRBJ2-4
CDR3 protein: CSAPGWGSKNIQYF

V gene: TRBV7-8
J gene: TRBJ2-5
CDR3 protein: CASSLGSEETQYF

V gene: TRBV7-6
J gene: TRBJ2-3
CDR3 protein: CASSSSTGLGADTQYF

V gene: TRBV28
J gene: TRBJ1-2
CDR3 protein: CASHTTDYGYTF

V gene: TRBV25-1
J gene: TRBJ1-4
CDR3 protein: CATGSGEKLFF

V gene: TRBV27
J gene: TRBJ2-3
CDR3 protein: CASSSWGFTSTDTQYF

V gene: TRBV6-1
J gene: TRBJ2-3
CDR3 protein: CASSLSGEPTDTQYF

V gene: TRBV12-3/TRBV12-4
J gene: TRBJ2-7
CDR3 protein: CASSLGAGDLGYEQYF

V gene: TRBV4-3
J gene: TRBJ2-7
CDR3 protein: CASSQDMSGEGGEQYF

V gene: TRBV6-2/TRBV6-3
J gene: TRBJ2-2
CDR3 protein: CASSYDSSGRAVNTGELFF

V gene: TRBV24-1
J gene: TRBJ2-5
CDR3 protein: CATQNTPGEGGQETQYF

V gene: TRBV28
J gene: TRBJ2-7
CDR3 protein: CASRGQAYEQYF

V gene: TRBV5-1
J gene: TRBJ2-1
CDR3 protein: CASSLDSGLVSNEQFF

V gene: TRBV11-3
J gene: TRBJ1-5
CDR3 protein: CASSLCPLDGNQPQHF

V gene: TRBV4-3
J gene: TRBJ2-1
CDR3 protein: CASSQVVRRDSYNEQFF

V gene: TRBV5-8
J gene: TRBJ2-7
CDR3 protein: CASSFGIREREQYF

V gene: TRBV19
J gene: TRBJ2-7
CDR3 protein: CASRGIGVTSYEQYF

V gene: TRBV12-3/TRBV12-4
J gene: TRBJ2-5
CDR3 protein: CASRGTGLETQYF

V gene: TRBV5-6
J gene: TRBJ1-2
CDR3 protein: CASSTRGHGYTF

V gene: TRBV11-2
J gene: TRBJ2-1
CDR3 protein: CASSLEWGSSIIFF

V gene: TRBV10-3
J gene: TRBJ1-4
CDR3 protein: CAISDHLPTGPNEKLFF

V gene: TRBV5-6
J gene: TRBJ2-1
CDR3 protein: CASSPEPGTSGRPGPSYNEQFF

V gene: TRBV10-3
J gene: TRBJ1-6
CDR3 protein: CAISEGQYNSPLHF

V gene: TRBV6-5
J gene: TRBJ1-1
CDR3 protein: CASSYYGGASRTAEAFF

V gene: TRBV29-1
J gene: TRBJ2-3
CDR3 protein: CSAGGTITQYF

V gene: TRBV27
J gene: TRBJ1-1
CDR3 protein: CASSPGQARSTEAFF